This T cell receptor beta chain was profiled in a study of blood T cell repertoires in COVID-19. The table came from immunoSEQ multiplex PCR; TCRdb's copy has only in-frame clones and leaves some out. The table has 30,000 to 40,000 clones, about 86% seen once. This CDR3 region has 17 residues. Losses at the gene ends were 1 base for V and 9 bases for J; bases not matched to a gene: 10. Germline lookup yields CDR1 LGHNA and CDR2 YSLEER. Specimen: peripheral blood. The chain is built from TRBV4-3 and TRBJ2-1, with 12 bases matching TRBD2. This clonotype originated in an elderly woman with active or convalescent COVID-19. CDR3 region: CASSQALTSGRSGEQFF. The CDR3 nucleotides read TGCGCCAGCAGCCAAGCTCTTACTAGCGGGAGGTCCGGTGAGCAGTTCTTC.